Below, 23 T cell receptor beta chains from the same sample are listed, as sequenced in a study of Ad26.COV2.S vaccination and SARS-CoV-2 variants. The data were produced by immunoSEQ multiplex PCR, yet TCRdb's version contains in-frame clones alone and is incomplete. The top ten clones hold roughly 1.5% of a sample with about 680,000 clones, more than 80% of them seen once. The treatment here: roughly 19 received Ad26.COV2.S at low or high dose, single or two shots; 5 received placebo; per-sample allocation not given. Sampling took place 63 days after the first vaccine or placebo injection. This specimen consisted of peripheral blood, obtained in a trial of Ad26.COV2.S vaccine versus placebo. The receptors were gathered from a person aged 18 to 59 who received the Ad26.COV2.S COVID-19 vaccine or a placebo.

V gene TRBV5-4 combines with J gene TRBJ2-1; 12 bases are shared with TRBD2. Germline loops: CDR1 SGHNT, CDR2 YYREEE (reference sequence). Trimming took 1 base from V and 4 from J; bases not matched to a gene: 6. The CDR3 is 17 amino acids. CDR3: CASSLLASGGEYNEQFF. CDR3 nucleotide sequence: TGTGCCAGCAGCTTGCTGGCTAGCGGGGGGGAATACAATGAGCAGTTCTTC.

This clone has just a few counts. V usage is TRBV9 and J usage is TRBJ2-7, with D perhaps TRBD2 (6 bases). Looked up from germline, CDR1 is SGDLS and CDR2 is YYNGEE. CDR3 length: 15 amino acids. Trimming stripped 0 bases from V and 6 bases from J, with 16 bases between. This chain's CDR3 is CASSVEGRGTAEQYF. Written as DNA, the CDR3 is TGTGCCAGCAGCGTAGAAGGCAGAGGGACTGCCGAGCAGTACTTC.

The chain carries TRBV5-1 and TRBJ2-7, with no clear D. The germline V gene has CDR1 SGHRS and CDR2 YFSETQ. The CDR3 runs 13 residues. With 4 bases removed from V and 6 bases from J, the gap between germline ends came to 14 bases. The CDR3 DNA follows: TGCGCCAGCAGCGACCAACCTTCTACCGAGCAGTACTTC. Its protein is CASSDQPSTEQYF.

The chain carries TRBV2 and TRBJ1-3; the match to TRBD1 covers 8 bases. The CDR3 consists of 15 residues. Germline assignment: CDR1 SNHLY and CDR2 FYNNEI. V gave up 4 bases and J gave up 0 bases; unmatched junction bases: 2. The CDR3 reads CASSVGQASGNTIYF. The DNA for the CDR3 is TGTGCCAGCAGTGTGGGACAGGCCTCTGGAAACACCATATATTTT.

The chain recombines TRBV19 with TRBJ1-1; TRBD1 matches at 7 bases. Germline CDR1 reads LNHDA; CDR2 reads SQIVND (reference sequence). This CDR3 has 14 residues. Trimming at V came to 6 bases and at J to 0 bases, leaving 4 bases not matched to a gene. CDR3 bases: TGTGCCAGTAGCGCAGACAGGGTGAACACTGAAGCTTTCTTT. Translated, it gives CASSADRVNTEAFF.

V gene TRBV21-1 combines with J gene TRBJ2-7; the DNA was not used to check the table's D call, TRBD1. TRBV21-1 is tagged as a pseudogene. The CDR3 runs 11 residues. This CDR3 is CASSNGREQYF. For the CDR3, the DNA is TGTGCCAGCAGCAACGGCAGGGAGCAGTACTTC.

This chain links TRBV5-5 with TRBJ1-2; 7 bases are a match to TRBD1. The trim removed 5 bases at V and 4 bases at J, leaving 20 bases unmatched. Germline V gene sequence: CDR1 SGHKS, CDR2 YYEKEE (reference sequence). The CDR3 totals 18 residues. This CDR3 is CASRYEDRAPLVIYGYTF. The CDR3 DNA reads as TGTGCCAGCAGGTACGAAGACAGGGCGCCCCTCGTAATCTATGGCTACACCTTC. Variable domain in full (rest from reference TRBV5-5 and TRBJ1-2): DAGVTQSPTHLIKTRGQQVTLRCSPISGHKSVSWYQQVLGQGPQFIFQYYEKEERGRGNFPDRFSARQFPNYSSELNVNALLLGDSALYLCASRYEDRAPLVIYGYTFGSGTRLTVV.

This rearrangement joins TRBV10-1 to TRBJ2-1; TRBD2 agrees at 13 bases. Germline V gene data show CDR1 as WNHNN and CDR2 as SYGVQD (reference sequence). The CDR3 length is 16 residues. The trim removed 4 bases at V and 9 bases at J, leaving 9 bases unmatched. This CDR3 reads CASSVQLAGGPFEQFF. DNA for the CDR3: TGCGCCAGCAGTGTCCAACTAGCGGGAGGGCCATTTGAGCAGTTCTTC.

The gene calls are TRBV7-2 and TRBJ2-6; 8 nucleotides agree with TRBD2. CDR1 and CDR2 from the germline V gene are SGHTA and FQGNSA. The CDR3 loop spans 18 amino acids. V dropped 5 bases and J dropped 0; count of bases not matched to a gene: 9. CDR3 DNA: TGTGCCAGCAGCGCCGGACTAGCTGGATCCTCTGGGGCCAACGTCCTGACTTTC. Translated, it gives CASSAGLAGSSGANVLTF.

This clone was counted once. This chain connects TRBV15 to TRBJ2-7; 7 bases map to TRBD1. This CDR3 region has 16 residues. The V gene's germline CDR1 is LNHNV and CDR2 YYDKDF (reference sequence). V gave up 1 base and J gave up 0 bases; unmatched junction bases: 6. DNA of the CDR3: TGTGCCACCAGCAGAGGAGACGGGACAGCCTCCTACGAGCAGTACTTC. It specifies CATSRGDGTASYEQYF.

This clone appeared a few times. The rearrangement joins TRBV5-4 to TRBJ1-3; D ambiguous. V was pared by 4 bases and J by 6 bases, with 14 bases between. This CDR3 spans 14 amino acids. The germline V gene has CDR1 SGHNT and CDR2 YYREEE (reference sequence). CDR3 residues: CASSPGSPLNTIYF. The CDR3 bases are TGTGCCAGCAGCCCCGGGAGCCCTCTAAACACCATATATTTT. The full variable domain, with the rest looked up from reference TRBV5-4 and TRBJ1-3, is ETGVTQSPTHLIKTRGQQVTLRCSSQSGHNTVSWYQQALGQGPQFIFQYYREEENGRGNFPPRFSGLQFPNYSSELNVNALELDDSALYLCASSPGSPLNTIYFGEGSWLTVV.

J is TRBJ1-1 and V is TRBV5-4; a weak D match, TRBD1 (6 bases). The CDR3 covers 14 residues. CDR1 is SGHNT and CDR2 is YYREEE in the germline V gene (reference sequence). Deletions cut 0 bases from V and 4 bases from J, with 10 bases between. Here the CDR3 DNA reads TGTGCCAGCAGCTTGGAGGGGGGGAGCACTGAAGCTTTCTTT. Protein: CASSLEGGSTEAFF.

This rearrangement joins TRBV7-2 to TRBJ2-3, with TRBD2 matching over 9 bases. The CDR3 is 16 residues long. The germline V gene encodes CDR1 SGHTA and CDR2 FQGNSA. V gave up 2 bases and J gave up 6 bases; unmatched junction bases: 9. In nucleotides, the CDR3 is TGTGCCAGCAGCTTATGGGCCCCGCGGGGGGGTGATACGCAGTATTTT. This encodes CASSLWAPRGGDTQYF. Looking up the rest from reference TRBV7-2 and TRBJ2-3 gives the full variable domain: GAGVSQSPSNKVTEKGKDVELRCDPISGHTALYWYRQSLGQGLEFLIYFQGNSAPDKSGLPSDRFSAERTGGSVSTLTIQRTQQEDSAVYLCASSLWAPRGGDTQYFGPGTRLTVL.

As DNA, the CDR3 is TGTGCCAGCAGCTTAGGGCGGACATTGAACACTGAAGCTTTCTTT. This sequence encodes CASSLGRTLNTEAFF. The V and J genes are TRBV7-9 and TRBJ1-1; D possibly corresponds to TRBD1 (5 bases). The CDR3 runs 15 residues. The V end was cut by 1 base, the J end by 0 bases, with 9 bases between. Germline CDR1 and CDR2: SEHNR and FQNEAQ (reference sequence).

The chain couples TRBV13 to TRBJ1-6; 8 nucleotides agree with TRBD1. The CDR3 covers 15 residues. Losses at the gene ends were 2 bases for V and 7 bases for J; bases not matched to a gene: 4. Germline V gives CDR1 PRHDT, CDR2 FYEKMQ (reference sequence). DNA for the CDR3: TGTGCCAGCAGCTTACAGGGGGCTGAGAATTCACCCCTCCACTTT. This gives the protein CASSLQGAENSPLHF.

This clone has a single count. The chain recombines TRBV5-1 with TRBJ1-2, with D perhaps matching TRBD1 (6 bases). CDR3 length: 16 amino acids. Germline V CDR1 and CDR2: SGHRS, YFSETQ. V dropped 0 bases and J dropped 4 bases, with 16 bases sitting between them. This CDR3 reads CASSLEGGRGPYGYTF. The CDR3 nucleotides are TGCGCCAGCAGCTTGGAGGGCGGCAGGGGTCCCTATGGCTACACCTTC.

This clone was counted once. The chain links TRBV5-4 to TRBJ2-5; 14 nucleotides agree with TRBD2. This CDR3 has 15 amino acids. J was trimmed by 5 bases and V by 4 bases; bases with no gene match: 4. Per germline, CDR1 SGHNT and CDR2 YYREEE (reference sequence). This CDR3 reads CASSQTSGGAETQYF. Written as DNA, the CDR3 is TGTGCCAGCAGCCAGACTAGCGGGGGGGCTGAGACCCAGTACTTC.

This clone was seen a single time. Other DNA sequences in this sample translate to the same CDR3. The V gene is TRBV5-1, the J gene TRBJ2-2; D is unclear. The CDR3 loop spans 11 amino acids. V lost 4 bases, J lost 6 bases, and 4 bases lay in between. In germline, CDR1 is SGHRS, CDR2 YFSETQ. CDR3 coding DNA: TGCGCCAGCAGCCTGGCCGGGGAGCTGTTTTTT. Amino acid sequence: CASSLAGELFF.

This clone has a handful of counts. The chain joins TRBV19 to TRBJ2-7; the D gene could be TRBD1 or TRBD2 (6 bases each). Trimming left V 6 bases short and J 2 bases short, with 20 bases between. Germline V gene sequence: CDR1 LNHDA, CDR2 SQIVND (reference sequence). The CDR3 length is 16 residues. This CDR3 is CASSTAEGGRTYEQYF. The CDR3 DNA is TGTGCCAGTAGCACCGCGGAGGGGGGTCGTACCTACGAGCAGTACTTC.

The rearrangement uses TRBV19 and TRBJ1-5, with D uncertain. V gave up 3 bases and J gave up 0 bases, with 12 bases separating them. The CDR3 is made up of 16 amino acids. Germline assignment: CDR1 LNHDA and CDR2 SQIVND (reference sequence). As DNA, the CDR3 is TGTGCCAGTAGTATCCTGACAACTTATAGCAATCAGCCCCAGCATTTT. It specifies CASSILTTYSNQPQHF.

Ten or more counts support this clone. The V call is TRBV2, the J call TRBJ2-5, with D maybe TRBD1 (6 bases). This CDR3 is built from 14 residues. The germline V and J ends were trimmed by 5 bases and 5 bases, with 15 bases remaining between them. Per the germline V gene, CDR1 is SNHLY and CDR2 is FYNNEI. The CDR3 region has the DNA TGTGCCAGCAGTTCCACAGGGTTTTCGGAGACCCAGTACTTC. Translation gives CASSSTGFSETQYF.

CDR3 sequence reads: CASRPTSGTGYTEAFF. DNA of the CDR3: TGTGCCAGCCGCCCCACTTCCGGGACAGGGTACACTGAAGCTTTCTTT. This chain connects TRBV11-2 to TRBJ1-1; 9 nucleotides line up with TRBD1. The CDR3 is 16 residues long. Germline trimming cut 8 bases from V and 3 bases from J; bases unmatched to any gene: 13. Germline-derived CDR1 and CDR2 are SGHAT and FQNNGV.

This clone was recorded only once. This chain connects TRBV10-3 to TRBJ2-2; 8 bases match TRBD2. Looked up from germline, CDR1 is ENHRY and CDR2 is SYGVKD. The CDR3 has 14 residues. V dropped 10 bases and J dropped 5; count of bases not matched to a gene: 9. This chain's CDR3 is CATTSGPGTGELFF. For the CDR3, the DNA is TGTGCCACCACTAGCGGCCCGGGTACCGGGGAGCTGTTTTTT.